The next 18 T cell receptor beta chains were all read from a single sample in a study of early T cells in non-severe SARS-CoV-2 infection. Each CDR3 protein gets one entry after TCRdb re-called the 5' RACE reads with MiXCR. The sample lists about 35,000 distinct CDR3 sequences, around 4.6% seen once, with roughly 15% in the top ten. Sequencing was performed on whole blood. The origin of the receptors is an adult who was a healthcare worker with PCR-confirmed SARS-CoV-2 infection or an uninfected control (not recorded which).

At least ten counts were recorded for this clonotype. J is TRBJ1-2 and V is TRBV12-3 or TRBV12-4; D gene ambiguous. V lost 3 bases and J lost 8, with 16 bases in between. This CDR3 comprises 14 residues. CDR3 region: CASSFSPTTGGYTF. In DNA, the CDR3 is TGTGCCAGCAGTTTCTCCCCCACCACGGGGGGCTACACCTTC.

By its share, this clonotype is medium-sized. The chain employs TRBV29-1 and TRBJ1-1, with D tentatively TRBD1 (6 bases). In germline, CDR1 is SQVTM, CDR2 ANQGSEA. The CDR3 totals 13 residues. With 7 bases removed from V and 4 bases from J, the gap between germline ends came to 16 bases. CDR3 in amino acids: CSARGGPGTEAFF. CDR3 DNA: TGCAGCGCCCGCGGGGGGCCGGGCACTGAAGCTTTCTTT. Complete variable domain (other parts from reference TRBV29-1 and TRBJ1-1): SAVISQKPSRDICQRGTSLTIQCQVDSQVTMMFWYRQQPGQSLTLIATANQGSEATYESGFVIDKFPISRPNLTFSTLTVSNMSPEDSSIYLCSARGGPGTEAFFGQGTRLTVV.

The V gene is TRBV9, the J gene TRBJ2-5; a possible D gene is TRBD2 (6 bases). Deletions cut 2 bases from V and 4 bases from J, with 12 bases between. Germline-derived CDR1 and CDR2 are SGDLS and YYNGEE. This CDR3 comprises 14 residues. Here the CDR3 DNA reads TGTGCCAGCAGCGTCTTTCCGGGAGCAGAGACCCAGTACTTC. Its protein is CASSVFPGAETQYF.

This clonotype was recorded many times. The V call is TRBV7-2, the J call TRBJ2-1; 9 bases align to TRBD1. Germline V gene data show CDR1 as SGHTA and CDR2 as FQGNSA. Unmatched junction bases numbered 10, after V lost 4 bases and J lost 9 bases. The CDR3 runs 15 residues. CDR3 protein: CASSSIGTGNGEQFF. The CDR3 bases are TGTGCCAGCAGCTCGATCGGGACAGGGAATGGTGAGCAGTTCTTC.

This clonotype was seen many times. This sequence joins TRBV29-1 and TRBJ2-3, with D maybe TRBD1 (6 bases). The CDR3 extends over 15 amino acids. The ends were cut back, 0 bases at V and 3 bases at J, with 13 bases in the middle. Germline lookup yields CDR1 SQVTM and CDR2 ANQGSEA. The CDR3 protein is CSVEDRRQGTDTQYF. The CDR3 coding sequence is TGCAGCGTTGAAGATCGGAGGCAGGGGACAGATACGCAGTATTTT.

This chain links TRBV6-2 or TRBV6-3 with TRBJ2-2; D is possibly TRBD2 (5 bases). Germline CDR1 is MNHEY and CDR2 is SVGEGT. Trimming removed 4 bases at V and 7 bases at J, with 13 bases between. The CDR3 contains 14 residues. CDR3 DNA sequence: TGTGCCAGCAGTTCAGGCGGGCTGTTCGGGGAGCTGTTTTTT. This gives the protein CASSSGGLFGELFF.

This clonotype was counted ten times or more. The chain carries TRBV30 and TRBJ1-1; D not resolved. CDR1 and CDR2 from the germline V gene are GTSNPN and SVGIG (reference sequence). CDR3 length: 14 residues. Trimming cost V 0 bases and J 2 bases, with 10 bases left between them. CDR3 residues: CAWSVGSVNTEAFF. In nucleotides, the CDR3 is TGTGCCTGGAGTGTTGGCTCAGTTAACACTGAAGCTTTCTTT.

There are a few counts of this clonotype. This chain uses TRBV12-3 or TRBV12-4 with TRBJ2-5; TRBD2 matches at 9 bases. Trimming took 1 base from V and 5 from J; bases not matched to a gene: 5. CDR3 length equals 15 residues. For the CDR3, the DNA is TGTGCCAGCAGTTTAGGCGGGGGGGCCTGGGAGACCCAGTACTTC. Translating gives CASSLGGGAWETQYF.

The rearrangement uses TRBV20-1 and TRBJ2-7, with D perhaps matching TRBD1 (5 bases). This CDR3 contains 13 residues. V shed 5 bases and J shed 2 bases, with 13 bases lying between them. Germline CDR1 is DFQATT and CDR2 is SNEGSKA (reference sequence). CDR3: CSAPFGQTYEQYF. The CDR3 DNA reads as TGCAGTGCTCCCTTCGGACAAACCTACGAGCAGTACTTC.

The chain is built from TRBV5-5 and TRBJ2-7; possible D gene TRBD1, 8 bases. CDR3 size: 15 residues. Trimming pared 0 bases from V and 3 bases from J, leaving 13 bases between. CDR1 SGHKS and CDR2 YYEKEE come from the germline V gene (reference sequence). The CDR3 nucleotides read TGTGCCAGCAGCTTGGGAGCGGGACAGGTCTACGAGCAGTACTTC. Its protein is CASSLGAGQVYEQYF.

V gene TRBV20-1 combines with J gene TRBJ1-2; D perhaps matches TRBD1 (6 bases). Deletions cut 8 bases from V and 3 bases from J, with 10 bases between. Germline-derived CDR1 and CDR2 are DFQATT and SNEGSKA (reference sequence). This CDR3 is 11 amino acids long. The CDR3 spells CSSAGDYGYTF. DNA for the CDR3: TGCAGTTCCGCAGGGGACTATGGCTACACCTTC.

This clonotype was observed many times. The chain uses TRBV12-3 or TRBV12-4 and TRBJ2-3, with 7 nucleotides matching TRBD1. The length of the CDR3 is 14 residues. V dropped 3 bases and J dropped 1; count of bases not matched to a gene: 1. The CDR3 nucleotides are TGTGCCAGCAGTTTCCAGGGGGGCACAGATACGCAGTATTTT. Its protein product is CASSFQGGTDTQYF.

V and J are TRBV5-6 and TRBJ2-7; 7 bases match TRBD1. The germline CDR1 and CDR2 sequences are SGHDT and YYEEEE. There are 13 residues in the CDR3. Trimming cost V 6 bases and J 4 bases; bases outside gene matches: 7. The CDR3 nucleotides are TGTGCCAGCACCAAGGACAGGTTTTACGAGCAGTACTTC. It yields the protein CASTKDRFYEQYF.

This clonotype was counted ten times or more. The rearrangement joins TRBV11-2 to TRBJ2-4; 12 bases line up with TRBD2. This CDR3 spans 17 amino acids. Germline loops: CDR1 SGHAT, CDR2 FQNNGV. V lost 2 bases to trimming and J lost 7 bases; unmatched junction nucleotides: 9. CDR3 loop: CASSLRTSGTLGNIQYF. CDR3 nucleotides: TGTGCCAGCAGCTTACGGACTAGCGGGACCCTGGGGAACATTCAGTACTTC.

CDR3 in amino acids: CASSLEGRDEQFF. The CDR3 coding sequence is TGCGCCAGCAGCTTGGAGGGCCGGGATGAGCAGTTCTTC. V usage is TRBV5-1 and J usage is TRBJ2-1; no clear D. The germline V gene has CDR1 SGHRS and CDR2 YFSETQ. With 0 bases removed from V and 8 bases from J, the gap between germline ends came to 9 bases. This CDR3 contains 13 residues.

This clonotype was counted ten times or more. The J gene is TRBJ1-2, the V gene TRBV20-1; D not certain. Trimming pared 3 bases from V and 1 base from J, leaving 12 bases between. In germline, CDR1 is DFQATT, CDR2 SNEGSKA (reference sequence). The CDR3 runs to 14 residues. As DNA, the CDR3 is TGCAGTGCTAGCCGCGGAATATTTAACTATGGCTACACCTTC. This codes for CSASRGIFNYGYTF.

This clonotype was observed at least ten times. CDR3 region: CASSHGLETQYF. Here the CDR3 DNA reads TGTGCCAGCAGCCACGGGTTAGAGACCCAGTACTTC. J is TRBJ2-5 and V is TRBV3-1; D ambiguous. The CDR3 extends over 12 amino acids. CDR1 and CDR2 from the germline V gene are LGHDT and YNNKEL (reference sequence). Between the trimmed V and J ends, which lost 3 bases and 4 bases, there was a span of 6 bases.

There are many counts of this clonotype. This chain links TRBV3-1 with TRBJ2-1; D remains ambiguous. V lost 4 bases and J 7 bases, leaving 14 bases between the germline ends. The CDR3 has 14 residues. The germline V gene encodes CDR1 LGHDT and CDR2 YNNKEL (reference sequence). CDR3 nucleotides: TGTGCCAGCAGCCTGACCCAAGTGGCAAATGAGCAGTTCTTC. Protein: CASSLTQVANEQFF.